Presented here are 9 T cell receptor beta chains from one specimen sequenced in a study of cytomegalovirus exposure and HLA in healthy donors. Researchers ran the PCR with 60 Vbeta and 13 Jbeta primers. Repertoires were generated with immunoSEQ multiplex PCR, while TCRdb's copy carries only in-frame clones and drops some. The sample has fewer than 110,000 clones, 65% to 85% seen once. The sequenced sample consisted of PBMCs. The source is a man between 50 and 59 years old in good health and CMV-seronegative.

This clone has just a few counts. The CDR3 region is CASSLGTLGNTIYF. Here the CDR3 DNA reads TGTGCCAGCAGCTTAGGGACTCTTGGGAACACCATATATTTT. The V and J genes are TRBV11-2 and TRBJ1-3; no firm D call. Per the germline V gene, CDR1 is SGHAT and CDR2 is FQNNGV. The CDR3 has 14 amino acids. Trimming pared 1 base from V and 7 bases from J, leaving 11 bases between.

In its sample, this clone was seen a few times. The chain uses TRBV5-1 and TRBJ2-7; 7 bases fit TRBD1. In germline, CDR1 is SGHRS, CDR2 YFSETQ. The CDR3 has 13 residues. Trimming at V came to 0 bases and at J to 3 bases, leaving 0 bases not matched to a gene. The CDR3 DNA reads TGCGCCAGCAGCTTGGACAGGGGCTACGAGCAGTACTTC. Translating it yields CASSLDRGYEQYF.

The chain joins TRBV28 to TRBJ2-1; 7 bases align to TRBD1. This CDR3 spans 16 amino acids. Germline V gene data show CDR1 as MDHEN and CDR2 as SYDVKM. Trimming at V came to 6 bases and at J to 5 bases, leaving 13 bases not matched to a gene. The CDR3 DNA sequence: TGTGCCAGCAGCCATTTAGGGACAGCAACGAACAATGAGCAGTTCTTC. This gives the protein CASSHLGTATNNEQFF.

The chain couples TRBV4-1 to TRBJ2-3, with D perhaps TRBD2 (5 bases). Germline CDR1 reads MGHRA; CDR2 reads YSYEKL. Trimming pared 0 bases from V and 3 bases from J, leaving 10 bases between. The CDR3 runs 15 residues. CDR3 sequence (DNA): TGCGCCAGCAGCCAAGATGGGAGACGAACAGATACGCAGTATTTT. Translation: CASSQDGRRTDTQYF.

The gene calls are TRBV10-2 and TRBJ2-5; perhaps TRBD1 as D (6 bases). The end of the DNA fits TRBJ2-7 better, so the J call may be wrong. The CDR3 sequence is 15 residues long. CDR1 and CDR2 (germline): WSHSY, SAAADI. The CDR3 coding sequence is TGCGCCAGCAGCTCCACCGACAGGTTCTCCTACGAGCAGTACTTC. This codes for CASSSTDRFSYEQYF.

The chain couples TRBV11-1 to TRBJ2-1, with D possibly being TRBD2 (6 bases). The CDR3 sequence is 17 residues long. V shed 5 bases and J shed 0 bases, with 17 bases lying between them. Germline V gene data show CDR1 as SGHAT and CDR2 as FQDESV (reference sequence). CDR3 region: CASSIGEVASSYNEQFF. CDR3 in DNA: TGTGCCAGCAGCATAGGGGAGGTGGCCTCCTCCTACAATGAGCAGTTCTTC.

The chain combines TRBV6-5 with TRBJ2-5; weak D call: TRBD1 (6 bases). V lost 0 bases and J 4 bases, leaving 15 bases between the germline ends. CDR3 length: 16 residues. CDR1 MNHEY and CDR2 SVGAGI come from the germline V gene. As DNA, the CDR3 is TGTGCCAGCAGTTACTCCCCTACAGGGAGCCGAGAGACCCAGTACTTC. It specifies CASSYSPTGSRETQYF.

This clone was detected only once. The chain carries TRBV5-5 and TRBJ1-5; tentatively, D is TRBD1 (6 bases). The V end lost 0 bases, the J end lost 3 bases, and 10 bases lay between the germline ends. The CDR3 spans 15 residues. Germline-derived CDR1 and CDR2 are SGHKS and YYEKEE (reference sequence). CDR3 sequence: CASSLGGTSNQPQHF. The CDR3 DNA is TGTGCCAGCAGCTTGGGAGGGACATCCAATCAGCCCCAGCATTTT.

The chain joins TRBV10-3 to TRBJ2-4; D may be TRBD2 (5 bases). Germline V gives CDR1 ENHRY, CDR2 SYGVKD. V dropped 10 bases and J dropped 7 bases, with 11 bases sitting between them. The CDR3 consists of 11 residues. The CDR3 here is CATKEENIQYF. DNA of the CDR3: TGTGCCACCAAGGAGGAGAACATTCAGTACTTC.